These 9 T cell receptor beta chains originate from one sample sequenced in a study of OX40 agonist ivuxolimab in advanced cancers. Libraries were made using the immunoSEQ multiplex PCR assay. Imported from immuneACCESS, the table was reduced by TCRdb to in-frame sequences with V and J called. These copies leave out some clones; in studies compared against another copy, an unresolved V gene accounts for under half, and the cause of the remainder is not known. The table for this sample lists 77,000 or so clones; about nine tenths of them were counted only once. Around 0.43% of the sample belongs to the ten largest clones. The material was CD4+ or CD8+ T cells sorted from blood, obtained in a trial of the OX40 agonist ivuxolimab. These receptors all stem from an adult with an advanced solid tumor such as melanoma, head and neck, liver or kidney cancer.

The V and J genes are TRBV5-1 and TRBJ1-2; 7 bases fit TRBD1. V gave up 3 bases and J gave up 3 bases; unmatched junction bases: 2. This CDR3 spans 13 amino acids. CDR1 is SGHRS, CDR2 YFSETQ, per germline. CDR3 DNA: TGCGCCAGCAGCTATGGGACAGACTATGGCTACACCTTC. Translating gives CASSYGTDYGYTF.

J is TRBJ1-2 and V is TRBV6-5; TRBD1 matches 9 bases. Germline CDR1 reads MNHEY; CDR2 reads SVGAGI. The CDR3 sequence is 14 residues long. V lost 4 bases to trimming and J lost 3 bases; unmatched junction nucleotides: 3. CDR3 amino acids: CASSSWTGDYGYTF. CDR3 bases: TGTGCCAGCAGTTCCTGGACAGGGGACTATGGCTACACCTTC.

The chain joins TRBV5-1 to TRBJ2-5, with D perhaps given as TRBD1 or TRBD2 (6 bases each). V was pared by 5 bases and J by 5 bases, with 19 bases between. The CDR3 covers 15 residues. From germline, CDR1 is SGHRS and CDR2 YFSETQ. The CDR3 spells CASSPRGGGWETQYF. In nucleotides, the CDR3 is TGCGCCAGCAGTCCGCGAGGGGGAGGATGGGAGACCCAGTACTTC.

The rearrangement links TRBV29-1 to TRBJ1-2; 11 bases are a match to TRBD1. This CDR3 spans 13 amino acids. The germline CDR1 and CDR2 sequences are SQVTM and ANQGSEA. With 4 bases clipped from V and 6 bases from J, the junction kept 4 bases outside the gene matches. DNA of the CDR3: TGCAGCGTTGCGGGACAGGGGGGGAATGGCTACACCTTC. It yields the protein CSVAGQGGNGYTF.

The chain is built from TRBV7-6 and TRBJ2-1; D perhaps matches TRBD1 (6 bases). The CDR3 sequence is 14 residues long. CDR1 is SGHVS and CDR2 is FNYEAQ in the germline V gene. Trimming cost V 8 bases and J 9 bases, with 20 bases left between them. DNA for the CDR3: TGTGCCAGCGCCGGGTCGACGAGCAGGGGTGAGCAGTTCTTC. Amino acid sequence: CASAGSTSRGEQFF.

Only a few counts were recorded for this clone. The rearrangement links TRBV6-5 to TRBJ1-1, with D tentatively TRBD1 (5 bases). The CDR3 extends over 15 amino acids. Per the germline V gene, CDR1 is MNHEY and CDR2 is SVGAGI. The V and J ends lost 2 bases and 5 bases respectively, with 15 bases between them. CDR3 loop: CASSYDFQGRTEAFF. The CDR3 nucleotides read TGTGCCAGCAGTTACGACTTTCAGGGTAGGACTGAAGCTTTCTTT.

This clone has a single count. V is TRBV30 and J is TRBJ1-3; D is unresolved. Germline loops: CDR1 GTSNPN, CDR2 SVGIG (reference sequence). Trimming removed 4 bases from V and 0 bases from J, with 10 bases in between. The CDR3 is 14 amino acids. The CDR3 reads CAWIPEGSGNTIYF. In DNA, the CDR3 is TGTGCCTGGATTCCGGAGGGCTCTGGAAACACCATATATTTT.

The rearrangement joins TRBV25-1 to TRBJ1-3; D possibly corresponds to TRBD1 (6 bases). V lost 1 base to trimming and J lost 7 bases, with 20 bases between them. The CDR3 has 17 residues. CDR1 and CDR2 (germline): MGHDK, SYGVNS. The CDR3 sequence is CASSEWGTSFRGNTIYF. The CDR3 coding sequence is TGTGCCAGCAGTGAATGGGGGACATCCTTCCGGGGGAACACCATATATTTT.

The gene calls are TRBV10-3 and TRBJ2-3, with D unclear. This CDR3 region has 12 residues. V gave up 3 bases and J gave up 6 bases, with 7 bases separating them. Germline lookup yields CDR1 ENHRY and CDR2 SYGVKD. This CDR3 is CAISELVDTQYF. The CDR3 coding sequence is TGTGCCATCAGTGAACTGGTGGATACGCAGTATTTT.